This entry lists 27 T cell receptor beta chains sequenced from one sample in a study of control samples from healthy donors and cancer patients. Data came from immunoSEQ multiplex PCR; TCRdb stores just in-frame clones and leaves some out. The data hold 30,000 to 35,000 clones, with approximately 93% observed a single time. Specimen: blood. The receptors were sampled from a man between 60 and 75 years old in good health.

CDR3 coding DNA: TGTGCCACAAAACGGGGTTTGAACTATGGCTACACCTTC. Amino acid sequence: CATKRGLNYGYTF. This chain joins TRBV6-5 and TRBJ1-2; D is uncertain. The CDR3 covers 13 residues. Germline V lookup: CDR1 MNHEY, CDR2 SVGAGI. The ends were cut back, 10 bases at V and 2 bases at J, with 14 bases in the middle.

The chain uses TRBV27 and TRBJ2-1; the match to TRBD1 covers 10 bases. The J segment lost 8 bases and the V segment lost 6 bases, leaving 7 bases of the junction unmatched. The CDR3 covers 14 residues. The germline V gene encodes CDR1 MNHEY and CDR2 SMNVEV (reference sequence). Written as DNA, the CDR3 is TGTGCCAGCAGCCCTTGGACAGGGGGGGATGAGCAGTTCTTC. Its translation is CASSPWTGGDEQFF.

The chain links TRBV10-3 to TRBJ1-6, with TRBD1 as a possible D gene (5 bases). This CDR3 comprises 14 residues. CDR1 is ENHRY and CDR2 is SYGVKD in the germline V gene. Deletions cut 6 bases from V and 5 bases from J, with 11 bases between. DNA for the CDR3: TGTGCCATCAGGACCGGGACTAATAATTCACCCCTCCACTTT. This translates into CAIRTGTNNSPLHF.

This clone was seen only once. This sequence joins TRBV9 and TRBJ1-4, with a weak D call TRBD1 (6 bases). This CDR3 is 16 amino acids long. V lost 4 bases and J lost 7, with 20 bases in between. Per germline, CDR1 SGDLS and CDR2 YYNGEE. CDR3 DNA: TGTGCCAGCAGCCCAGAAGTGGGGGCGCGGGGTGAAAAACTGTTTTTT. As protein: CASSPEVGARGEKLFF.

The chain couples TRBV9 to TRBJ1-2; D call uncertain. The CDR3 has 14 amino acids. The V and J ends lost 4 bases and 4 bases respectively, with 14 bases between them. CDR1 and CDR2 from the germline V gene are SGDLS and YYNGEE. CDR3 sequence reads: CASSPGGGPYGYTF. CDR3 bases: TGTGCCAGCAGCCCAGGAGGAGGGCCCTATGGCTACACCTTC.

CDR3 sequence: CSASYFGNTIYF. CDR3 in DNA: TGCAGTGCTAGTTATTTTGGAAACACCATATATTTT. The V and J genes are TRBV20-1 and TRBJ1-3; no clear D. Germline V gene sequence: CDR1 DFQATT, CDR2 SNEGSKA (reference sequence). V lost 3 bases and J lost 3, with 6 bases in between. CDR3 length: 12 amino acids.

The CDR3: CASSNSRGATEAFF. The DNA of the CDR3 is TGTGCCAGTAGCAATTCCAGAGGGGCCACTGAAGCTTTCTTT. The rearrangement links TRBV19 to TRBJ1-1; D perhaps matches TRBD1 (5 bases). The CDR3 is made up of 14 amino acids. The germline V gene has CDR1 LNHDA and CDR2 SQIVND (reference sequence). Trimming took off 6 bases at V and 4 bases at J, with 15 bases between the two ends.

Notes on this clone: Other nucleotide sequences from this sample produce the same CDR3. This chain connects TRBV19 to TRBJ1-5, with D unresolved. Germline V gene lookup returns CDR1 LNHDA and CDR2 SQIVND (reference sequence). CDR3 length: 12 residues. The V end lost 4 bases, the J end lost 4 bases, and 5 bases lay between the germline ends. The CDR3 DNA is TGTGCCAGTAGTAATCGGAATCAGCCCCAGCATTTT. The encoded protein is CASSNRNQPQHF.

This chain links TRBV7-8 with TRBJ1-5; D remains unclear. Per germline, CDR1 SGHVS and CDR2 FQNEAQ. The V and J ends lost 2 bases and 3 bases respectively, with 8 bases between them. The CDR3 extends over 14 amino acids. CDR3 DNA sequence: TGTGCCAGCAGCTTACCCCCGTACAATCAGCCCCAGCATTTT. This translates into CASSLPPYNQPQHF.

This clone was picked up one time. Different DNA sequences within this sample yield the same CDR3. The rearrangement links TRBV3-1 (or the pseudogene TRBV3-2) to TRBJ2-1, with 8 nucleotides matching TRBD2. Germline lookup yields CDR1 LGHDT and CDR2 YNNKEL (reference sequence). This CDR3 comprises 14 residues. The junction had 5 bases not matched to a gene; V was cut back by 3 bases and J by 7 bases. The CDR3 protein is CASSQRGAGNEQFF. In nucleotides, the CDR3 is TGTGCCAGCAGCCAGCGGGGGGCGGGGAATGAGCAGTTCTTC.

The chain uses TRBV4-3 and TRBJ1-2; 7 positions agree with TRBD1. The CDR3 length is 18 residues. The germline CDR1 and CDR2 sequences are LGHNA and YSLEER. With 1 base clipped from V and 0 bases from J, the junction kept 11 bases outside the gene matches. The CDR3 nucleotides are TGCGCCAGCAGCCAAGGGACTTTTGGGACAGCGGCTAACTATGGCTACACCTTC. This gives the protein CASSQGTFGTAANYGYTF.

The rearrangement links TRBV6-2 or TRBV6-3 to TRBJ1-1; 10 nucleotides agree with TRBD1. Germline trimming cut 0 bases from V and 5 bases from J; bases unmatched to any gene: 3. The germline gives CDR1 MNHEY, CDR2 SVGEGT. There are 15 residues in the CDR3. CDR3 sequence reads: CASSYSDRGVTEAFF. The CDR3 DNA sequence: TGTGCCAGCAGTTACTCGGACAGGGGGGTGACTGAAGCTTTCTTT.

The V gene is TRBV7-8, the J gene TRBJ2-7; D gene ambiguous. The germline V and J ends were trimmed by 1 base and 4 bases, with 5 bases remaining between them. Germline CDR1 reads SGHVS; CDR2 reads FQNEAQ. The CDR3 totals 12 residues. The CDR3 nucleotides read TGTGCCAGCAGCTTAGGGAGATACGAGCAGTACTTC. Translated, it gives CASSLGRYEQYF.

V usage is TRBV27 and J usage is TRBJ2-6; D is possibly TRBD1 or TRBD2 (5 bases each). The CDR3 is made up of 18 amino acids. V gave up 4 bases and J gave up 0 bases, with 16 bases separating them. Germline CDR1 is MNHEY and CDR2 is SMNVEV (reference sequence). CDR3 loop: CASSSTSAGSSGANVLTF. CDR3 in DNA: TGTGCCAGCAGTTCGACCTCGGCAGGGAGCTCTGGGGCCAACGTCCTGACTTTC.

V gene TRBV6-4 combines with J gene TRBJ1-2; no clear D gene. V lost 8 bases and J 6 bases, leaving 16 bases between the germline ends. The CDR3 length is 13 residues. Per the germline V gene, CDR1 is MRHNA and CDR2 is SNTAGT. The CDR3 DNA reads as TGTGCCAGCGGGAGCGGCCCTACGAATGGCTACACCTTC. Translating gives CASGSGPTNGYTF.

V gene TRBV25-1 combines with J gene TRBJ1-2; D call uncertain. This CDR3 spans 16 amino acids. Germline V gene data show CDR1 as MGHDK and CDR2 as SYGVNS. Trimming removed 1 base at V and 5 bases at J, with 17 bases between. The CDR3 sequence: CASSEWTDFYGYGYTF. The CDR3, as DNA: TGTGCCAGCAGTGAATGGACGGACTTTTATGGGTATGGCTACACCTTC.

The rearrangement joins TRBV5-1 to TRBJ1-2; D may be TRBD1 (5 bases). CDR3 length: 13 residues. Trimming took off 6 bases at V and 0 bases at J, with 9 bases between the two ends. Germline CDR1 is SGHRS and CDR2 is YFSETQ. CDR3 nucleotides: TGCGCCAGCAATCTGGGGCCTAACTATGGCTACACCTTC. This encodes CASNLGPNYGYTF.

The CDR3 DNA follows: TGTGCCAGCAGCCTGAGCGGGGGCCCCTACAATGAGCAGTTCTTC. Protein sequence: CASSLSGGPYNEQFF. The chain recombines TRBV2 with TRBJ2-1; 8 bases are a match to TRBD2. Germline V CDR1 and CDR2: SNHLY, FYNNEI. J gave up 2 bases and V 6 bases, and 6 bases lay outside the gene matches. The CDR3 covers 15 residues.

V and J are TRBV4-3 and TRBJ2-7, with D possibly being TRBD1 (5 bases). The V gene lost 0 bases and the J gene lost 3 bases, with 15 bases spanning the gap. The CDR3 is 16 residues long. CDR1 and CDR2 from the germline V gene are LGHNA and YSLEER. Written as DNA, the CDR3 is TGCGCCAGCAGCCAAGATCTCGGCGACAGATTCTACGAGCAGTACTTC. Protein product: CASSQDLGDRFYEQYF.

The V call is TRBV2, the J call TRBJ1-4; D possibly corresponds to TRBD1 (6 bases). The CDR3 consists of 14 residues. Germline V gene lookup returns CDR1 SNHLY and CDR2 FYNNEI. V lost 5 bases and J 1 base, leaving 8 bases between the germline ends. The CDR3 coding sequence is TGTGCCAGCAGTCAAGGGGGAACTAATGAAAAACTGTTTTTT. The encoded protein is CASSQGGTNEKLFF.

The rearrangement uses TRBV9 and TRBJ1-1; 7 nucleotides agree with TRBD1. The V and J ends lost 3 bases and 2 bases, in that order; junction bases with no gene match: 4. In germline, CDR1 is SGDLS, CDR2 YYNGEE. The CDR3 runs 14 residues. The CDR3 here is CASSAGTANTEAFF. CDR3 DNA: TGTGCCAGCAGCGCCGGGACAGCAAACACTGAAGCTTTCTTT.

The chain employs TRBV12-3 or TRBV12-4 and TRBJ1-1; 7 bases map to TRBD1. This CDR3 has 13 amino acids. The V gene end was trimmed by 3 bases and the J gene end by 6 bases; junction bases not matched to a gene: 4. The CDR3 protein is CASSFRGWAEAFF. CDR3 sequence (DNA): TGTGCCAGCAGTTTCAGGGGGTGGGCTGAAGCTTTCTTT.

This sequence joins TRBV10-2 and TRBJ1-2; no firm D call. CDR3 length: 13 residues. CDR1 and CDR2 from the germline V gene are WSHSY and SAAADI. V shed 2 bases and J shed 4 bases, with 8 bases lying between them. The CDR3 DNA reads as TGCGCCAGCAGTGAGGGCGGACTCTATGGCTACACCTTC. It specifies CASSEGGLYGYTF.

The rearrangement joins TRBV6-2 or TRBV6-3 to TRBJ1-6; TRBD1 is a possible D gene (5 bases). Trimming removed 2 bases from V and 10 bases from J, with 15 bases in between. Germline-derived CDR1 and CDR2 are MNHEY and SVGEGT. This CDR3 contains 15 residues. The CDR3 loop reads CASSYRGPEGSPLHF. CDR3 nucleotide sequence: TGTGCCAGCAGTTACCGGGGACCAGAGGGGTCACCCCTCCACTTT.

This chain joins TRBV12-5 and TRBJ1-2; maybe TRBD1 (6 bases). The CDR3 length is 15 residues. Germline CDR1 reads LGHNT; CDR2 reads FRNRAP. V shed 5 bases and J shed 0 bases, with 13 bases lying between them. The CDR3 sequence: CASGRGTASNYGYTF. The DNA of the CDR3 is TGTGCTAGTGGTAGGGGGACGGCGTCTAACTATGGCTACACCTTC.

The chain carries TRBV18 and TRBJ2-1, with 14 bases fitting TRBD2. The CDR3 spans 18 residues. Germline loops: CDR1 KGHSH, CDR2 LQKENI. The trim removed 2 bases at V and 0 bases at J, leaving 3 bases unmatched. In DNA form, the CDR3 reads TGTGCCAGCTCACCAGGGACTAGCGGGGGAGGCTCCTACAATGAGCAGTTCTTC. Translation gives CASSPGTSGGGSYNEQFF. Full variable domain (outside the CDR3, taken from reference TRBV18 and TRBJ2-1): NAGVMQNPRHLVRRRGQEARLRCSPMKGHSHVYWYRQLPEEGLKFMVYLQKENIIDESGMPKERFSAEFPKEGPSILRIQQVVRGDSAAYFCASSPGTSGGGSYNEQFFGPGTRLTVL.

The chain recombines TRBV5-4 with TRBJ2-1; 8 bases align to TRBD1. The ends lost 3 bases at V and 0 bases at J; junction bases unmatched: 2. The CDR3 runs to 15 residues. Germline CDR1 SGHNT, CDR2 YYREEE (reference sequence). The CDR3 is CASSSDRASYNEQFF. CDR3 nucleotides: TGTGCCAGCAGCTCGGACAGGGCCTCCTACAATGAGCAGTTCTTC.